This T cell receptor (beta chain) is drawn from a study of radiotherapy plus CTLA-4 blockade in lung cancer (dated by TCRdb to 2017 to 2018). At the level of the whole study: Objective responses occurred in roughly 20% of enrolled patients, and just over 30% achieved disease control. Broad study findings and their caveats: Increased serum interferon-beta after radiation, together with early dynamic changes in blood T cell clones, were reported to be the strongest predictors of response. TCR clones derived from tumors expanded in peripheral blood after treatment with radiotherapy and ipilimumab.

The study tested focal radiation therapy combined with CTLA-4 blockade (ipilimumab) in patients with chemo-refractory metastatic non-small-cell lung cancer. Details on this clone: The clone's antigen remains unknown. The input lacks base qualities; no much larger clone sits a single base away.

From its cysteine to its phenylalanine, the CDR3 spans 12 amino acids. The only DNA kept is the CDR3, 36 bases in frame from the first base. Looking up the germline V gene yields CDR1 MNHEY and CDR2 SVGAGI. V is pared back by 8 bases and J by 6 bases, with 11 bases lying between the germline termini. The method was the immunoSEQ multiplex PCR assay. TCRdb provides this immuneACCESS table in a form limited to in-frame rearrangements. Some clones are lacking; in checked studies, under half of them reflect an unresolved V gene, and why the rest are absent is not known. This sample lists 53,000 or so clones; 70% to 90% were detected once. The ten largest clones add up to 15% to 20% of the sample.

This sample comprised peripheral blood, obtained from a patient treated with radiotherapy plus ipilimumab. The TCR sequence derives from a human donor with non-small cell lung cancer that progressed on radiotherapy plus ipilimumab. Some clones in this sample may be carry-over from other donors' samples. The sequence joins TRBV6-5 to TRBJ2-1, with the D gene too uncertain to name. In nucleotides, the sequence is TGTGCCAGCCGCCCTAACAGCAATGAGCAGTTCTTC. Its translation is CASRPNSNEQFF.